The sequence of this T cell receptor beta chain was determined in a study of response to subunit inactivated influenza vaccine. In TCRdb, the RT-PCR reads were re-called with MiXCR into one record per CDR3 protein. The table has fewer than 750,000 distinct CDR3 sequences, around 15% seen once; the top ten hold 11%. Trimming removed 6 bases from V and 4 bases from J, with 17 bases in between. Germline V CDR1 and CDR2: KGHDR, SFDVKD. The CDR3 is 15 amino acids. The sequences come from PBMCs from blood, collected 11 to 12 days after vaccination. This TCR was sampled from a man between 50 and 59 years old who received an inactivated influenza vaccine. The V and J genes are TRBV24-1 and TRBJ2-5; D may be TRBD2 (6 bases). The CDR3: CATSSRGGAGETQYF. For the CDR3, the DNA is TGTGCCACCAGTTCCCGTGGAGGGGCCGGAGAGACCCAGTACTTC.